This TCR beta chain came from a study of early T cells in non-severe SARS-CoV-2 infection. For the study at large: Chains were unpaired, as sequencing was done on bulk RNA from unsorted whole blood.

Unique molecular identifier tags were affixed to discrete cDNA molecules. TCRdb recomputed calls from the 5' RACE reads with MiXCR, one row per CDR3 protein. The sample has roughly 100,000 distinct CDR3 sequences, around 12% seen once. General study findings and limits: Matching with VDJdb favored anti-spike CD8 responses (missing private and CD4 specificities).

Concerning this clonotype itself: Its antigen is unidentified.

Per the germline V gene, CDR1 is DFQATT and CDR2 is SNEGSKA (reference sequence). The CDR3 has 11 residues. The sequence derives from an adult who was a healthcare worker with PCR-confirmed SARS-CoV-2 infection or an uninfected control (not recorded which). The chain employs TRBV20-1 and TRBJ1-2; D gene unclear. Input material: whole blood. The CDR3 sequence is CTWANRYGYTF. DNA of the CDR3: TGCACTTGGGCCAACCGGTATGGCTACACCTTC.